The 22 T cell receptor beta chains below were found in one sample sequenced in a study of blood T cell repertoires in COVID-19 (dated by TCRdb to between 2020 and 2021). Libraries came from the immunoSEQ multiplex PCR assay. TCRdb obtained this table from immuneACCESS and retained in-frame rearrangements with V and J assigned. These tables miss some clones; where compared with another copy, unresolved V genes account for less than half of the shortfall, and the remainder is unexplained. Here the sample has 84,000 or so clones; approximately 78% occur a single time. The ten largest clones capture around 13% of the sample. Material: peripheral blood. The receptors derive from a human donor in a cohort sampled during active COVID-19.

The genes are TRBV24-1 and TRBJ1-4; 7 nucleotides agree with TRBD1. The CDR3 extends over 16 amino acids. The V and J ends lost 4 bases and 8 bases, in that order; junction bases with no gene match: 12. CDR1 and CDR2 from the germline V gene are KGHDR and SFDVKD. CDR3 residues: CATSDRGTAGGEKLFF. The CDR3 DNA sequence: TGTGCCACCAGTGACCGCGGGACAGCAGGAGGAGAAAAACTGTTTTTT.

In nucleotides, the CDR3 is TGCAGCGCCGGGGACAGTGCTCAAGAGACCCAGTACTTC. It codes for CSAGDSAQETQYF. The chain couples TRBV29-1 to TRBJ2-5, with 7 bases lining up with TRBD1. CDR3 length equals 13 residues. V was clipped by 7 bases and J by 2 bases; unmatched bases: 7. From germline, CDR1 is SQVTM and CDR2 ANQGSEA.

The CDR3 loop reads CASSLEGGPNEQYF. The DNA of the CDR3 is TGTGCCAGCAGCTTGGAGGGGGGGCCTAACGAGCAGTACTTC. This chain uses TRBV5-4 with TRBJ2-7; perhaps TRBD2 as D (7 bases). The CDR3 loop spans 14 amino acids. Germline V gene data show CDR1 as SGHNT and CDR2 as YYREEE (reference sequence). Trimming removed 0 bases at V and 5 bases at J, with 12 bases between.

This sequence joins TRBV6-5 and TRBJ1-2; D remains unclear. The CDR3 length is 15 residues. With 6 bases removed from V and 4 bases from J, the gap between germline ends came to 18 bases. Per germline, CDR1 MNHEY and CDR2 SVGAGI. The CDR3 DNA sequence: TGTGCCAGCAGAGGCGGAAACCGAGTACCCTATGGCTACACCTTC. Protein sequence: CASRGGNRVPYGYTF.

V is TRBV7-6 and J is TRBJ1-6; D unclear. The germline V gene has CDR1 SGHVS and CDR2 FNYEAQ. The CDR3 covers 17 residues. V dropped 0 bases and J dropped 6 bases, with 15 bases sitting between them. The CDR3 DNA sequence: TGTGCCAGCAGCTTAGCTACGCTCCTGCAACTTAATTCACCCCTCCACTTT. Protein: CASSLATLLQLNSPLHF.

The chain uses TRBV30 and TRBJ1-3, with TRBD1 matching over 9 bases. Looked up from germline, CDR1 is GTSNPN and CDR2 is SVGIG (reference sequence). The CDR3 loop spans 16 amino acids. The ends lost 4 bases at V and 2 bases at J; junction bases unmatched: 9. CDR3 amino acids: CAWMGQGPFTGNTIYF. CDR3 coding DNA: TGTGCCTGGATGGGACAGGGACCTTTCACTGGAAACACCATATATTTT.

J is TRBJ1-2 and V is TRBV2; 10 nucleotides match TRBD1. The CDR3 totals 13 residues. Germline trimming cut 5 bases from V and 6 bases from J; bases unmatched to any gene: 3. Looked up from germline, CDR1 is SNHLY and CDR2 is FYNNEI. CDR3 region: CASSSTGGDGYTF. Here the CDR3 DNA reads TGTGCCAGCAGTTCGACAGGGGGCGATGGCTACACCTTC.

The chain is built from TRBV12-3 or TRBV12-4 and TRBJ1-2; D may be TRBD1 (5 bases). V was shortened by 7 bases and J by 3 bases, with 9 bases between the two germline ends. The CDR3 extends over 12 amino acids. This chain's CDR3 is CASTRGYYGYTF. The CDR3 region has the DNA TGTGCCAGCACCCGGGGGTACTATGGCTACACCTTC.

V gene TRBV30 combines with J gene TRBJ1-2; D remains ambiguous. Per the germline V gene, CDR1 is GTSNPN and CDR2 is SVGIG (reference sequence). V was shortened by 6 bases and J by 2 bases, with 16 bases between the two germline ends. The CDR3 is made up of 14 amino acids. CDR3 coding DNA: TGTGCCTGCCCCGTGACACCCACCAACTATGGCTACACCTTC. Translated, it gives CACPVTPTNYGYTF.

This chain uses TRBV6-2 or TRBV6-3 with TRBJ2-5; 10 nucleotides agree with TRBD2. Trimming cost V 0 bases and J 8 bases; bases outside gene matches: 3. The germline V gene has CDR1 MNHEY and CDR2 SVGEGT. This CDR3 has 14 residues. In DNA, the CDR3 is TGTGCCAGCAGTTACTCGCTAGCGGGGGCCACCCAGTACTTC. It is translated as CASSYSLAGATQYF.

The CDR3 spells CASSLRSQGDSGNTIYF. The DNA for the CDR3 is TGCGCCAGCAGCTTGCGTTCTCAGGGCGACTCTGGAAACACCATATATTTT. The J gene is TRBJ1-3, the V gene TRBV5-1; D is perhaps TRBD1 (5 bases). The CDR3 covers 17 residues. V lost 1 base, J lost 0 bases, and 14 bases lay in between. CDR1 SGHRS and CDR2 YFSETQ come from the germline V gene.

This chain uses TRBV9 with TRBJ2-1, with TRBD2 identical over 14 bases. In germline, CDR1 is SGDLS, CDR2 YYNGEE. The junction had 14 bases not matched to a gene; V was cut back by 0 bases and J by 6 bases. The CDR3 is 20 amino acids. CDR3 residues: CASSVEGLAGGSDLLNEQFF. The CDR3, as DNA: TGTGCCAGCAGCGTAGAAGGACTAGCGGGGGGTTCCGACCTCCTCAATGAGCAGTTCTTC.

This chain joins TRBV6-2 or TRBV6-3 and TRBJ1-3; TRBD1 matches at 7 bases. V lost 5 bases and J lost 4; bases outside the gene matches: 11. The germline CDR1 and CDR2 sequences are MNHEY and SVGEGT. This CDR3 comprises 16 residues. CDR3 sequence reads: CASSKYGTVRGNTIYF. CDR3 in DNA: TGTGCCAGCAGTAAGTATGGGACAGTTAGAGGAAACACCATATATTTT.

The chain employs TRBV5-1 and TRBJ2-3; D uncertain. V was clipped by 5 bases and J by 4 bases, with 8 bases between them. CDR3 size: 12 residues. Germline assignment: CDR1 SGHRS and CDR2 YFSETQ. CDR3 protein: CASRWQADTQYF. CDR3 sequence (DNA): TGCGCCAGCAGGTGGCAGGCAGATACGCAGTATTTT.

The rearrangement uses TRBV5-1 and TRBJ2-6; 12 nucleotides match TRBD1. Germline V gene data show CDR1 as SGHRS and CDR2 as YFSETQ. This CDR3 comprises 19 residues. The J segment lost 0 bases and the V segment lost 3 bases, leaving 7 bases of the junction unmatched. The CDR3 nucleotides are TGCGCCAGCAGCTCTAGGGGACAGGGGGCGATCTCTGGGGCCAACGTCCTGACTTTC. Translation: CASSSRGQGAISGANVLTF.

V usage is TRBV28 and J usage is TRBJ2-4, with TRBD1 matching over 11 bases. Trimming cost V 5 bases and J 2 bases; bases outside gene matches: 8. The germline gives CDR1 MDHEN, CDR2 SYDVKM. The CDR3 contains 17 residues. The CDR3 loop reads CASSQPGQGGSKNIQYF. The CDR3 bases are TGTGCCAGCAGTCAGCCGGGACAGGGGGGATCCAAAAACATTCAGTACTTC.

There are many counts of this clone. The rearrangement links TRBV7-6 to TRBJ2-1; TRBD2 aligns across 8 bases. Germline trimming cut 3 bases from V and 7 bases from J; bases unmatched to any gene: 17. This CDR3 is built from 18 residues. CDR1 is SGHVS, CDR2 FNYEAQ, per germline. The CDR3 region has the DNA TGTGCCAGCAGCTTGGCCCCCAGCTGGCGGGGGGTGGGAAATGAGCAGTTCTTC. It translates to CASSLAPSWRGVGNEQFF.

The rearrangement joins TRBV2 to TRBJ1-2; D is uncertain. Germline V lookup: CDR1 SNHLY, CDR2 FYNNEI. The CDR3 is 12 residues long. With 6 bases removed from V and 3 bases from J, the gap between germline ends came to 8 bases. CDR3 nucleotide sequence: TGTGCCAGCAGGGAGGAGGACTATGGCTACACCTTC. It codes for CASREEDYGYTF.

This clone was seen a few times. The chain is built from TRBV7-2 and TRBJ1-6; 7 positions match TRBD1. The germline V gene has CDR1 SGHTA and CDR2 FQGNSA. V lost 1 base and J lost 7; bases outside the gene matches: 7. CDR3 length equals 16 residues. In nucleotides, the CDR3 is TGTGCCAGCAGCTTAGACAGGGGCGCGGGCAATTCACCCCTCCACTTT. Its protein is CASSLDRGAGNSPLHF.

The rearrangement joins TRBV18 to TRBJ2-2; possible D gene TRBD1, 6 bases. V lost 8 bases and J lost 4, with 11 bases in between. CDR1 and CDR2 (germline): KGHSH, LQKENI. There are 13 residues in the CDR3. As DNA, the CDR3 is TGTGCCAGCCCAAGGACAGTCACCGGGGAGCTGTTTTTT. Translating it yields CASPRTVTGELFF. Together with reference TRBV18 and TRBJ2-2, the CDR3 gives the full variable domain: NAGVMQNPRHLVRRRGQEARLRCSPMKGHSHVYWYRQLPEEGLKFMVYLQKENIIDESGMPKERFSAEFPKEGPSILRIQQVVRGDSAAYFCASPRTVTGELFFGEGSRLTVL.

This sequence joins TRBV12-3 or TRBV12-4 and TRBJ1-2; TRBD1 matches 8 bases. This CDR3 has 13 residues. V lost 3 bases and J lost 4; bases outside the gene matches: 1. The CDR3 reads CASSFDRGYGYTF. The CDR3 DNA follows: TGTGCCAGCAGTTTCGACAGGGGCTATGGCTACACCTTC.

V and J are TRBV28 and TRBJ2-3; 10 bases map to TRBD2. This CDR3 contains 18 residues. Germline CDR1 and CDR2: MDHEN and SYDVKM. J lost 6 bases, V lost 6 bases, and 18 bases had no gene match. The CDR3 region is CASSPRGVLAGASDTQYF. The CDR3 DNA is TGTGCCAGCAGCCCAAGGGGGGTGCTAGCGGGGGCTTCCGATACGCAGTATTTT.